A selection of T cell receptor beta chains follows, all from one sample in a study of cytomegalovirus exposure and HLA in healthy donors. Assay: immunoSEQ multiplex PCR; the TCRdb copy retains only in-frame clones and omits some. The specimen's table records 40,000 to 50,000 clones. Sequenced material: PBMCs. These receptors all stem from a woman aged 40-49 years in good health and CMV-seronegative. CDR3s include the opening cysteine and the closing phenylalanine or tryptophan. A D gene is named only where the DNA matches it firmly.

v_call: TRBV4-1
j_call: TRBJ1-2
d_call: NA
cdr3_aa: CASSPRGRMGLSANYGYTF
cdr3_nt: TGCGCCAGCAGCCCAAGGGGACGGATGGGACTTTCAGCTAACTATGGCTACACCTTC

v_call: TRBV6-1
j_call: TRBJ2-1
d_call: NA
cdr3_aa: CASSEFGRVGEQFF
cdr3_nt: TGTGCCAGCAGTGAATTTGGCAGGGTGGGTGAGCAGTTCTTC

v_call: TRBV4-1
j_call: TRBJ2-5
d_call: NA
cdr3_aa: CASSQDGSGYQETQYF
cdr3_nt: TGCGCCAGCAGCCAAGATGGGTCGGGATACCAAGAGACCCAGTACTTC

v_call: TRBV29-1
j_call: TRBJ1-3
d_call: NA
cdr3_aa: CSVAGSGNTIYF
cdr3_nt: TGCAGCGTTGCAGGGTCTGGAAACACCATATATTTT

v_call: TRBV9
j_call: TRBJ2-1
d_call: NA
cdr3_aa: CASSADLGGGEQFF
cdr3_nt: TGTGCCAGCAGCGCCGACTTAGGGGGAGGGGAGCAGTTCTTC

v_call: TRBV7-3
j_call: TRBJ2-3
d_call: NA
cdr3_aa: CASSPLGSFTDTQYF
cdr3_nt: TGTGCCAGCAGCCCCCTAGGGAGTTTCACAGATACGCAGTATTTT

v_call: TRBV29-1
j_call: TRBJ2-2
d_call: TRBD1
cdr3_aa: CSVSGTGGYTGELFF
cdr3_nt: TGCAGCGTTTCGGGGACAGGGGGTTACACCGGGGAGCTGTTTTTT

v_call: TRBV7-6
j_call: TRBJ2-7
d_call: TRBD2
cdr3_aa: CASSRYSGGAYEQYF
cdr3_nt: TGTGCCAGCAGCCGGTACAGCGGGGGGGCCTACGAGCAGTACTTC

v_call: TRBV7-9
j_call: TRBJ2-5
d_call: TRBD2
cdr3_aa: CASSFPVAAGRYQETQYF
cdr3_nt: TGTGCCAGCAGCTTCCCCGTGGCAGCGGGGAGGTACCAAGAGACCCAGTACTTC

v_call: TRBV9
j_call: TRBJ1-2
d_call: NA
cdr3_aa: CASSVDSGGQLYGYTF
cdr3_nt: TGTGCCAGCAGCGTAGATTCTGGTGGACAGCTCTATGGCTACACCTTC